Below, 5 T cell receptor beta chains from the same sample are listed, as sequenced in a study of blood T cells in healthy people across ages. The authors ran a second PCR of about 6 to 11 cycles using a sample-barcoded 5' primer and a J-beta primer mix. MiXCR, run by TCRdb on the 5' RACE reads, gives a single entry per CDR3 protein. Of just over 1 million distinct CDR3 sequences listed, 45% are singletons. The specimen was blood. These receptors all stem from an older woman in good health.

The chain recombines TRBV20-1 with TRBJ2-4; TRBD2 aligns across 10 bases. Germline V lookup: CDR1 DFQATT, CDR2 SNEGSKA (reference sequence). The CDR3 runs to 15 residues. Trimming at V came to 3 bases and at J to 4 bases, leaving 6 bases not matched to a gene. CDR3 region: CSASPQREGKNIQYF. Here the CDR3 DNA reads TGCAGTGCTAGTCCCCAGCGGGAGGGAAAAAACATTCAGTACTTC.

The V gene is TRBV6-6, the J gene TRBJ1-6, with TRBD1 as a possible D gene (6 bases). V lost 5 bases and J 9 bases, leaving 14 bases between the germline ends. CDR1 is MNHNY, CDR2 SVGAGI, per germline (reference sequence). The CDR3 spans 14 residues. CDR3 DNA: TGTGCCAGCAGTCCACAGGGCTCGGGTTCACCCCTCCACTTT. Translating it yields CASSPQGSGSPLHF.

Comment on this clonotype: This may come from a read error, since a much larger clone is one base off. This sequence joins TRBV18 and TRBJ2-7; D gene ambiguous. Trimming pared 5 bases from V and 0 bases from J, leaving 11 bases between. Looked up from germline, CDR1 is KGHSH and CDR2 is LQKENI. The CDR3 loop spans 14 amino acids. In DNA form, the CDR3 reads TGTGCCAGCTCATCGCAGGAGACCTCCTACGAGCAGTACTTC. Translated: CASSSQETSYEQYF.

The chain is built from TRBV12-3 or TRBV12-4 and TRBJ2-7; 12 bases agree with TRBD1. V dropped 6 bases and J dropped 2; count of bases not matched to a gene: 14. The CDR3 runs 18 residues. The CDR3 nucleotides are TGTGCCAGCAGCCAGGGACAGGGGGCGATCCTCGACACCTACGAGCAGTACTTC. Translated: CASSQGQGAILDTYEQYF.

CDR3: CASSEVGSSYEQYF. The DNA for the CDR3 is TGTGCCAGCAGTGAAGTCGGTAGCTCCTACGAGCAGTACTTC. This chain connects TRBV2 to TRBJ2-7, with no clear D. V lost 1 base, J lost 0 bases, and 7 bases lay in between. Looked up from germline, CDR1 is SNHLY and CDR2 is FYNNEI. The CDR3 length is 14 residues.